Following are 11 T cell receptor beta chains from one sample sequenced in a study of blood T cell repertoires in COVID-19. Repertoires were generated with immunoSEQ multiplex PCR, while TCRdb's copy carries only in-frame clones and drops some. The data contain about 140,000 clones, approximately 80% of them seen just once; the ten biggest clones take up around 5%. Sequences were obtained from PBMCs or T cells enriched from blood (not recorded which). These receptor sequences come from a man between 65 and 85 years old who had been exposed to COVID-19.

The chain employs TRBV19 and TRBJ2-7; possible D gene TRBD2, 5 bases. The CDR3 covers 15 residues. Germline-derived CDR1 and CDR2 are LNHDA and SQIVND (reference sequence). The V and J ends lost 0 bases and 2 bases respectively, with 11 bases between them. CDR3 amino acids: CASSIDGRGTYEQYF. The CDR3 DNA reads TGTGCCAGTAGTATAGACGGACGGGGTACCTACGAGCAGTACTTC.

CDR3 DNA sequence: TGTGCCAGCAGTCCCCAATACGTGGAGGGCTACACCTTC. It translates to CASSPQYVEGYTF. The chain has TRBV6-5 and TRBJ1-2, with D unclear. The CDR3 loop spans 13 amino acids. V lost 5 bases, J lost 8 bases, and 15 bases lay in between. Per germline, CDR1 MNHEY and CDR2 SVGAGI.

The rearrangement joins TRBV28 to TRBJ1-5; D remains unclear. The CDR3 sequence is 13 residues long. In germline, CDR1 is MDHEN, CDR2 SYDVKM. Trimming took off 1 base at V and 4 bases at J, with 5 bases between the two ends. The CDR3 coding sequence is TGTGCCAGCAGTTTATCCCTGAATCAGCCCCAGCATTTT. Residues: CASSLSLNQPQHF.

Note on this clone: The same CDR3 also results from other DNA sequences found in this sample. The rearrangement joins TRBV5-1 to TRBJ1-3; D is possibly TRBD1 (5 bases). V was clipped by 4 bases and J by 4 bases, with 12 bases between them. The CDR3 extends over 14 amino acids. Germline-derived CDR1 and CDR2 are SGHRS and YFSETQ. Here the CDR3 reads CASSPGTAGNTIYF. DNA of the CDR3: TGCGCCAGCAGCCCGGGGACTGCCGGAAACACCATATATTTT.

The chain carries TRBV9 and TRBJ1-6, with 10 bases that match TRBD1. CDR3 length: 16 amino acids. Trimming cost V 4 bases and J 10 bases; bases outside gene matches: 11. The germline gives CDR1 SGDLS, CDR2 YYNGEE. CDR3 residues: CASSFTGTGDGSPLHF. The CDR3 DNA sequence: TGTGCCAGCAGCTTTACCGGGACAGGGGACGGGTCACCCCTCCACTTT.

A single count supports this clone. J is TRBJ2-1 and V is TRBV6-5; 11 positions agree with TRBD2. This CDR3 region has 16 residues. Germline-derived CDR1 and CDR2 are MNHEY and SVGAGI. V gave up 4 bases and J gave up 6 bases; unmatched junction bases: 8. The CDR3 spells CASSSLGTSGLNEQFF. The CDR3 coding sequence is TGTGCCAGCAGTTCTCTCGGGACTAGCGGTCTCAATGAGCAGTTCTTC.

This chain uses TRBV10-3 with TRBJ2-7; possible D gene TRBD1, 6 bases. Trimming shortened V by 10 bases and J by 3 bases, and 13 bases separated the two germline ends. The CDR3 consists of 12 residues. CDR1 is ENHRY, CDR2 SYGVKD, per germline. In DNA form, the CDR3 reads TGTGCCAGCCGGGACAACGTCTACGAGCAGTACTTC. Residues: CASRDNVYEQYF.

The chain links TRBV7-2 to TRBJ2-2; the D gene is possibly TRBD1 (5 bases). The CDR3 totals 15 residues. Germline values: CDR1 SGHTA, CDR2 FQGNSA. Deletions cut 2 bases from V and 0 bases from J, with 7 bases between. The CDR3 loop reads CASSLQGPNTGELFF. In nucleotides, the CDR3 is TGTGCCAGCAGCTTACAGGGCCCGAACACCGGGGAGCTGTTTTTT.

The chain links TRBV6-6 to TRBJ1-6; 7 positions agree with TRBD1. Germline CDR1 reads MNHNY; CDR2 reads SVGAGI (reference sequence). CDR3 length: 14 amino acids. With V trimmed by 6 bases and J by 6 bases, 5 bases remained unmatched. CDR3 nucleotides: TGTGCCAGCAGCCGACAGGGAAGTAATTCACCCCTCCACTTT. Residues: CASSRQGSNSPLHF.

A few counts support this clone. The chain couples TRBV7-2 to TRBJ2-7; 12 positions agree with TRBD2. This CDR3 is built from 15 residues. V gave up 4 bases and J gave up 3 bases; unmatched junction bases: 4. The germline gives CDR1 SGHTA, CDR2 FQGNSA. As DNA, the CDR3 is TGTGCCAGCAGCTCCGGACTAGCGGGAATCTACGAGCAGTACTTC. As protein: CASSSGLAGIYEQYF. Full variable domain (missing parts from reference TRBV7-2 and TRBJ2-7): GAGVSQSPSNKVTEKGKDVELRCDPISGHTALYWYRQSLGQGLEFLIYFQGNSAPDKSGLPSDRFSAERTGGSVSTLTIQRTQQEDSAVYLCASSSGLAGIYEQYFGPGTRLTVT.

This chain links TRBV11-1 with TRBJ2-1; TRBD2 matches 10 bases. Germline CDR1 is SGHAT and CDR2 is FQDESV (reference sequence). After removal of 11 bases from V and 3 bases from J, the junction contained 13 bases not matched to a gene. CDR3 length: 16 amino acids. The DNA for the CDR3 is TGTGCCGCGTCCCCCAGCGGGGGGGCTGTCTACAATGAGCAGTTCTTC. Residues: CAASPSGGAVYNEQFF. Full variable domain (outside the CDR3, taken from reference TRBV11-1 and TRBJ2-1): EAEVAQSPRYKITEKSQAVAFWCDPISGHATLYWYRQILGQGPELLVQFQDESVVDDSQLPKDRFSAERLKGVDSTLKIQPAELGDSAMYLCAASPSGGAVYNEQFFGPGTRLTVL.